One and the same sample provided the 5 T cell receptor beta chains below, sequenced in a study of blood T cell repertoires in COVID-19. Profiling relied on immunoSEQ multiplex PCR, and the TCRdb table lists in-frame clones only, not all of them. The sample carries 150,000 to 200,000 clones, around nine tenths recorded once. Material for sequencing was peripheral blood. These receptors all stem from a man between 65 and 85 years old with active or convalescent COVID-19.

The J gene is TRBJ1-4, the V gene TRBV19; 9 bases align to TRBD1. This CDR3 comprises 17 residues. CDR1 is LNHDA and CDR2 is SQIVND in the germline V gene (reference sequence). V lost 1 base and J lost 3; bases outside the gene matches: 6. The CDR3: CASSIALQGAANEKLFF. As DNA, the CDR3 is TGTGCCAGTAGTATAGCCCTACAGGGGGCGGCTAATGAAAAACTGTTTTTT.

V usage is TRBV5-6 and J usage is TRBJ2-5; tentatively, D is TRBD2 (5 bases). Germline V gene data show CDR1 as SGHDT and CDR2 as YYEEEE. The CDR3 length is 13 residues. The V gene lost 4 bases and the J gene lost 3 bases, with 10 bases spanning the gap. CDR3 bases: TGTGCCAGCAGCCCGCTGGGAGAAGAGACCCAGTACTTC. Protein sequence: CASSPLGEETQYF. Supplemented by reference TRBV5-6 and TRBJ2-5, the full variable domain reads DAGVTQSPTHLIKTRGQQVTLRCSPKSGHDTVSWYQQALGQGPQFIFQYYEEEERQRGNFPDRFSGHQFPNYSSELNVNALLLGDSALYLCASSPLGEETQYFGPGTRLLVL.

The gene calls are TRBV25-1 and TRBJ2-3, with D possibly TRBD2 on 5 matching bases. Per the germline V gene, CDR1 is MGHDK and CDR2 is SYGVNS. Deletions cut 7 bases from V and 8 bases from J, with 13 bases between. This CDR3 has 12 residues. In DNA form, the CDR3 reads TGTGCCAGCACTGGGAGCGTTGGTACGCAGTATTTT. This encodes CASTGSVGTQYF. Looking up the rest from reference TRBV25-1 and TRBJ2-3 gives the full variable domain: EADIYQTPRYLVIGTGKKITLECSQTMGHDKMYWYQQDPGMELHLIHYSYGVNSTEKGDLSSESTVSRIRTEHFPLTLESARPSHTSQYLCASTGSVGTQYFGPGTRLTVL.

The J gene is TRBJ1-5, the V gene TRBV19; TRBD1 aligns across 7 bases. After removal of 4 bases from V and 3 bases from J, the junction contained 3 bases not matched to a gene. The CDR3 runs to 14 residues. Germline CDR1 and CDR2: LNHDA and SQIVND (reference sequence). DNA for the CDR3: TGTGCCAGTAGTACCCAGGGGGACAATCAGCCCCAGCATTTT. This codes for CASSTQGDNQPQHF.

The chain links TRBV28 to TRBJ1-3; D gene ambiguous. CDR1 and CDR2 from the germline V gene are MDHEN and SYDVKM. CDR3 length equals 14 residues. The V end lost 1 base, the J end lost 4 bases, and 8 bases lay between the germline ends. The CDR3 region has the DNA TGTGCCAGCAGTTTATACGGTTACGGAAACACCATATATTTT. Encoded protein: CASSLYGYGNTIYF.